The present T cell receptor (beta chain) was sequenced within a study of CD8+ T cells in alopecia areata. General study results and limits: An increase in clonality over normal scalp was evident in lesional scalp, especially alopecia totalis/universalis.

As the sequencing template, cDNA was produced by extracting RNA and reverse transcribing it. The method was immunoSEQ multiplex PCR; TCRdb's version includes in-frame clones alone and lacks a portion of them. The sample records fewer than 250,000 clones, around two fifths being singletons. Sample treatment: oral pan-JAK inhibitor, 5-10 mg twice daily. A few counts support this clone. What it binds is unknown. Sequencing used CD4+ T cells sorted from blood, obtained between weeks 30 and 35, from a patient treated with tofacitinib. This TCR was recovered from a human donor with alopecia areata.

The chain's CDR3 is CASQLQGNQPQHF. The CDR3 region has the DNA TGTGCCAGCCAGCTCCAAGGCAATCAGCCCCAGCATTTT. The V gene is TRBV6-6, the J gene TRBJ1-5; D not certain. The CDR3 sequence is 13 residues long. Germline CDR1 MNHNY, CDR2 SVGAGI (reference sequence). With 8 bases removed from V and 2 bases from J, the gap between germline ends came to 10 bases.